The rows below give T cell receptor beta chains drawn from one sample of a study of radiation and T cells in renal cell carcinoma. This table comes from immunoSEQ multiplex PCR, and its TCRdb copy is limited to in-frame clones, with some not included. The repertoire holds about 78,000 clones, with roughly nine tenths as singletons. Material: blood, obtained from a patient whose treatment included radiotherapy and nephrectomy. The receptors here all came from a woman aged 70-85 years with renal cell carcinoma. Each CDR3 is given with its conserved first and last residue.

J: TRBJ2-7
V: TRBV2
CDR3: CASSEAGQGGYEQYF

J: TRBJ1-6
V: TRBV19
CDR3: CASSVRDRDSPLHF

J: TRBJ2-7
V: TRBV11-2
CDR3: CASSLGLPGASEQYF

J: TRBJ2-1
V: TRBV15
CDR3: CATSPPVAGDWFF

J: TRBJ1-4
V: TRBV6-5
CDR3: CASRGAGLREKLFF

J: TRBJ2-5
V: TRBV7-6
CDR3: CASSLTGQGQETQYF

J: TRBJ2-5
V: TRBV6-1
CDR3: CASSGTSLETQYF

J: TRBJ1-6
V: TRBV27
CDR3: CASSLQGGRVSSYNSPLHF

J: TRBJ1-1
V: TRBV25-1
CDR3: CASSESGTLNTEAFF

J: TRBJ1-5
V: TRBV19
CDR3: CASSSQVGQPQHF

J: TRBJ2-5
V: TRBV29-1
CDR3: CSGMPPGRQTQYF

J: TRBJ1-1
V: TRBV6-1
CDR3: CASSRQVNTEAFF

J: TRBJ2-1
V: TRBV27
CDR3: CASSLSTLGVNEQFF